Detailed here is one T cell receptor beta chain. This CDR3 spans 15 amino acids. Germline CDR1 and CDR2: SGHAT and FQNNGV. The V and J ends lost 1 base and 4 bases, in that order; junction bases with no gene match: 3. The data stem from a study of shared clonotypes between healthy human individuals. Naive CD8 cells comprised CD45RO-negative, CCR7-positively selected cells, excluding terminally differentiated effector memory CD45RA+ cells. TCRdb's copy holds only in-frame clones and misses some; the assay was immunoSEQ multiplex PCR. This repertoire shows 750,000 to 1,000,000 clones, 80% to 95% found once; its top ten account for around 24%.

This chain connects TRBV11-2 to TRBJ2-2; 7 bases line up with TRBD2. The sequence came from a man aged 25-40 years in good health. The sample taken for sequencing was naive CD8+ T cells sorted from blood. CDR3 sequence: CASSLASGFTGELFF. In DNA, the CDR3 is TGTGCCAGCAGCTTAGCTAGCGGATTCACCGGGGAGCTGTTTTTT.